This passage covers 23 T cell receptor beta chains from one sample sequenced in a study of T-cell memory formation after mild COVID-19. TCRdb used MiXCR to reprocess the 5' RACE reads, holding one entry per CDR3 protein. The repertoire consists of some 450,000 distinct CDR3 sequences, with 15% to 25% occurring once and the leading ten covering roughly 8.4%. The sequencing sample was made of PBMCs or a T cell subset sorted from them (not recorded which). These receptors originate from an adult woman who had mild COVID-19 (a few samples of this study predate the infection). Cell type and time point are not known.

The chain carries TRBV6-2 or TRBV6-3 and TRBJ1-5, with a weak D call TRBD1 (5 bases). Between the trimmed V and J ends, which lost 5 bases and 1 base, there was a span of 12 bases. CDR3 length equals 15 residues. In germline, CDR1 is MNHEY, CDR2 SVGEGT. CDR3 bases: TGTGCCAGCAGTCAAGGTCCAGGGAGCAATCAGCCCCAGCATTTT. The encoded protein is CASSQGPGSNQPQHF.

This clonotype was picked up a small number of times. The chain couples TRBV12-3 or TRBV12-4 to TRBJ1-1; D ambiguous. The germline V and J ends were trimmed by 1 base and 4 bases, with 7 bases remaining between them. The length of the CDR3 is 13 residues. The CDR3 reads CASSLDGRTEAFF. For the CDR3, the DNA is TGTGCCAGCAGTTTAGACGGCCGCACTGAAGCTTTCTTT.

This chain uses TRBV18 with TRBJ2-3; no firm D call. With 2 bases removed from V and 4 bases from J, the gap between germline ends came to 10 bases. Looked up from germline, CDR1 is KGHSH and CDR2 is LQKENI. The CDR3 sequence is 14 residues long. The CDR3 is CASSPGAEPDTQYF. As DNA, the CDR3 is TGTGCCAGCTCACCAGGAGCTGAGCCAGATACGCAGTATTTT.

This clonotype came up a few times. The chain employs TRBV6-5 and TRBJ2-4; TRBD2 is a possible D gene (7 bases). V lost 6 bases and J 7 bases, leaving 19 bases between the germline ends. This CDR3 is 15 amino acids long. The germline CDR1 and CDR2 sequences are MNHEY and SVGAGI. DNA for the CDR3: TGTGCCAGCAGCCCACCCGGGGGGCCGGGGAACATTCAGTACTTC. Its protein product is CASSPPGGPGNIQYF.

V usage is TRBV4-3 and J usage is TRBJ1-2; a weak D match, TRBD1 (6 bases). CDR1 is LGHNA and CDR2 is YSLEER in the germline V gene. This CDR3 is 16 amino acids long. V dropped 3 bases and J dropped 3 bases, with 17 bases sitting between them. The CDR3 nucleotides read TGCGCCAGCAGCCAGGAAAACAGGGCTTTAGACTATGGCTACACCTTC. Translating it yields CASSQENRALDYGYTF.

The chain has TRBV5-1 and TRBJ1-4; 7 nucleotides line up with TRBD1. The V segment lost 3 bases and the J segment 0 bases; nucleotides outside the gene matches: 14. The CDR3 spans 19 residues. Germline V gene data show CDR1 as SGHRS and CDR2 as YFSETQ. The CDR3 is CASSSPTGLFPSTNEKLFF. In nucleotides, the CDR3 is TGCGCCAGCAGCTCACCGACAGGGCTATTCCCGTCAACTAATGAAAAACTGTTTTTT. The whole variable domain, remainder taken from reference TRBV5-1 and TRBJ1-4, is KAGVTQTPRYLIKTRGQQVTLSCSPISGHRSVSWYQQTPGQGLQFLFEYFSETQRNKGNFPGRFSGRQFSNSRSEMNVSTLELGDSALYLCASSSPTGLFPSTNEKLFFGSGTQLSVL.

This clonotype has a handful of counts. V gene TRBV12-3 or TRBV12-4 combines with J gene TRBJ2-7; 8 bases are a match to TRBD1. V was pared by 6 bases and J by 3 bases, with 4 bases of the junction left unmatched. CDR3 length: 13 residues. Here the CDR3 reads CASSNGQGYEQYF. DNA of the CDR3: TGTGCCAGCAGCAACGGACAGGGCTACGAGCAGTACTTC.

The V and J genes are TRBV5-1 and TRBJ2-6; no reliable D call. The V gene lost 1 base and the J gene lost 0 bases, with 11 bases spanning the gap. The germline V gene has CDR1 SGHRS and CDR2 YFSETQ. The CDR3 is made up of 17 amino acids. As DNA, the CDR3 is TGCGCCAGCAGCTTGAGTAGTACAGCCTCTGGGGCCAACGTCCTGACTTTC. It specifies CASSLSSTASGANVLTF.

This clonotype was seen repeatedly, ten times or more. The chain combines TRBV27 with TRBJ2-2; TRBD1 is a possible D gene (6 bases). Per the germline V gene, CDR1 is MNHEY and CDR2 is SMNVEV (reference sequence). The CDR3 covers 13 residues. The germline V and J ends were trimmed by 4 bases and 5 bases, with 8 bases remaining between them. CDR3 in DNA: TGTGCCAGCAGTTCAGACAGGACCGGGGAGCTGTTTTTT. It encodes CASSSDRTGELFF.

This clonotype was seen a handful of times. The CDR3 region is CASSVGQVADTQYF. Here the CDR3 DNA reads TGCGCCAGCAGCGTGGGACAGGTGGCAGATACGCAGTATTTT. The J gene is TRBJ2-3, the V gene TRBV5-1; TRBD1 agrees at 8 bases. The CDR3 spans 14 residues. Germline V CDR1 and CDR2: SGHRS, YFSETQ. Germline trimming cut 4 bases from V and 4 bases from J; bases unmatched to any gene: 5.

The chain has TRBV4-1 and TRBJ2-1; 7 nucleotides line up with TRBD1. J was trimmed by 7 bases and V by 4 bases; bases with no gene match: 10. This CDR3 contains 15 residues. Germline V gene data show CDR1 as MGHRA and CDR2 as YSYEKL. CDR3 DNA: TGCGCCAGCAGCCGACCAGGGGGATACAATAATGAGCAGTTCTTC. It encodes CASSRPGGYNNEQFF.

The chain's CDR3 is CASSRKLAGPSDEQYF. In DNA form, the CDR3 reads TGTGCCAGCAGCCGTAAACTAGCGGGGCCCTCTGACGAGCAGTACTTC. V gene TRBV7-9 combines with J gene TRBJ2-7; TRBD2 aligns across 10 bases. Germline lookup yields CDR1 SEHNR and CDR2 FQNEAQ (reference sequence). The junction had 12 bases not matched to a gene; V was cut back by 5 bases and J by 5 bases. The CDR3 has 16 amino acids.

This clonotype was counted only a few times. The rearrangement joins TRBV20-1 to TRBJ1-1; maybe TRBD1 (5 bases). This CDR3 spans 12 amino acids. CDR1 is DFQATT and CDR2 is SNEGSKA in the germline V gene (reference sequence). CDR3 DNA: TGCAGGGGCGGACACATGAACACTGAAGCTTTCTTT. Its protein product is CRGGHMNTEAFF.

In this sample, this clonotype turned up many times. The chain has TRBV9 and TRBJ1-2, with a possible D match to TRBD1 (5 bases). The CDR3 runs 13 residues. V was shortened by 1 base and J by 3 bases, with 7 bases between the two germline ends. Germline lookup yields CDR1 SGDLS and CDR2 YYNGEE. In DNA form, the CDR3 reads TGTGCCAGCAGCGTACAGGGAGACTATGGCTACACCTTC. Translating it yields CASSVQGDYGYTF. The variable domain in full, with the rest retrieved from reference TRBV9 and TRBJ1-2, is DSGVTQTPKHLITATGQRVTLRCSPRSGDLSVYWYQQSLDQGLQFLIQYYNGEERAKGNILERFSAQQFPDLHSELNLSSLELGDSALYFCASSVQGDYGYTFGSGTRLTVV.

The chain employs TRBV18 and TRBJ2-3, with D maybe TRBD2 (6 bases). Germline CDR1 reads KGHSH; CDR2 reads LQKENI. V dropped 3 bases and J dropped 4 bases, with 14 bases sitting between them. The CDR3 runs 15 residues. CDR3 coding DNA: TGTGCCAGCTCACCGGAGGGACTGGAGGCAGATACGCAGTATTTT. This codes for CASSPEGLEADTQYF. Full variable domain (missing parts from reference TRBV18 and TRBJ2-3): NAGVMQNPRHLVRRRGQEARLRCSPMKGHSHVYWYRQLPEEGLKFMVYLQKENIIDESGMPKERFSAEFPKEGPSILRIQQVVRGDSAAYFCASSPEGLEADTQYFGPGTRLTVL.

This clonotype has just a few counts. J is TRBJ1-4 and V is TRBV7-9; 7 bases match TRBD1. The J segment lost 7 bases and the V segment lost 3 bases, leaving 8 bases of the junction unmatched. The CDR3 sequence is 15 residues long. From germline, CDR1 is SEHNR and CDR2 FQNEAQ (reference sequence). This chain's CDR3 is CASSFRTGPVEKLFF. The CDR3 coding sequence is TGTGCCAGCAGCTTCCGGACAGGTCCCGTTGAAAAACTGTTTTTT.

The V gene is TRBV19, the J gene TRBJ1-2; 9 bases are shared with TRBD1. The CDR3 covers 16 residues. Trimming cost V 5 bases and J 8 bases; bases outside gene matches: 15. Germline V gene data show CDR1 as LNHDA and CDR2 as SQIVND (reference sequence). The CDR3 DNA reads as TGTGCCAGTAGTGTCCCCCTTACAGGGGGCGCAGGCGGCTACACCTTC. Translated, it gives CASSVPLTGGAGGYTF.

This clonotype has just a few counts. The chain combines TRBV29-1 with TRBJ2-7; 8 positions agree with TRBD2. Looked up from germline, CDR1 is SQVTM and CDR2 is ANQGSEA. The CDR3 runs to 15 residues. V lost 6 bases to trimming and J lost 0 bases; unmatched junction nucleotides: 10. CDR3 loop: CSVASGAGGSYEQYF. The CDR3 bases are TGCAGCGTCGCCTCCGGGGCGGGAGGCTCCTACGAGCAGTACTTC.

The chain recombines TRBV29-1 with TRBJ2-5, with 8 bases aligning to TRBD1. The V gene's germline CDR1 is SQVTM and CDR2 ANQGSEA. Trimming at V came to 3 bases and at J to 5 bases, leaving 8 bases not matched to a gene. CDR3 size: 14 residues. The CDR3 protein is CSVDGTGGWETQYF. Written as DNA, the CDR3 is TGCAGCGTTGACGGGACAGGCGGTTGGGAGACCCAGTACTTC.

CDR3 nucleotide sequence: TGTGCCAGCAGCGCAAGTCTAGCGGAAGAGACCCAGTACTTC. It is translated as CASSASLAEETQYF. This chain joins TRBV7-2 and TRBJ2-5; TRBD2 agrees at 7 bases. Trimming took 5 bases from V and 3 from J; bases not matched to a gene: 6. Germline CDR1 SGHTA, CDR2 FQGNSA. This CDR3 has 14 amino acids.

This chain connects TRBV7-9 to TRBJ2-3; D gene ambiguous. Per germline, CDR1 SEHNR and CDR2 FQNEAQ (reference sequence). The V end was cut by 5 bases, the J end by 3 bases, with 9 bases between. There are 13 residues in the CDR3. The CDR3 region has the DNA TGTGCCAGCAGCCGTATGGGGACAGATACGCAGTATTTT. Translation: CASSRMGTDTQYF. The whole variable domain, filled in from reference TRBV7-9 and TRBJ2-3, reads DTGVSQNPRHKITKRGQNVTFRCDPISEHNRLYWYRQTLGQGPEFLTYFQNEAQLEKSRLLSDRFSAERPKGSFSTLEIQRTEQGDSAMYLCASSRMGTDTQYFGPGTRLTVL.

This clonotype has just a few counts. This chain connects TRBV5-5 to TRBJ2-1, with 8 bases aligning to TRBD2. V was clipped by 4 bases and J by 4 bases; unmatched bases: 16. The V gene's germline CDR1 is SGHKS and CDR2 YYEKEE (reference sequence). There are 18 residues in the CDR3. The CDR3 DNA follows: TGTGCCAGCAGCCTGCCCGGTCTGGCGGGGGGAGGATACAATGAGCAGTTCTTC. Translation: CASSLPGLAGGGYNEQFF.

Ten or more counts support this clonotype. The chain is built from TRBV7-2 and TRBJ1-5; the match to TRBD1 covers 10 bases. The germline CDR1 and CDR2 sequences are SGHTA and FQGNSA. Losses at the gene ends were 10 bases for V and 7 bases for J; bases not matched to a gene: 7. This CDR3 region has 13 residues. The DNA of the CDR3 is TGTGCCATCCAGGGACAGGGGACCCAGCCCCAGCATTTT. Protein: CAIQGQGTQPQHF.